The clone carrying this T cell receptor beta chain occurred once. Its antigen is unidentified. This CDR3 comprises 14 residues. V lost 3 bases, J lost 0 bases, and 9 bases lay in between. The germline gives CDR1 DFQATT, CDR2 SNEGSKA (reference sequence). This sample is part of a study of T-cell reconstitution after alpha-beta-depleted transplantation in children. Study-wide points: Several hundred expanded graft clones reportedly gave rise to the alpha-beta T cells present about two months after transplant.

TCRbeta library preparation incorporated unique molecular identifiers. MiXCR was run by TCRdb on the PCR reads, yielding one entry per CDR3 protein. This sample has about 250,000 distinct CDR3 sequences; roughly 25% occur once, and the top ten carry around 4.8%. The sequence was obtained from a female patient aged 2-9 years who had a stem cell transplant for congenital amegakaryocytic thrombocytopenia, so the T cells may come from the graft donor. The chain recombines TRBV20-1 with TRBJ1-5, with D tentatively TRBD1 (6 bases). The material sequenced was PBMCs, mostly from graft donor cells, taken 360 days after TCRalphabeta/CD19-depleted stem cell transplant. In nucleotides, the CDR3 is TGCAGTGCTAGTGCGGGGGCTAGCAATCAGCCCCAGCATTTT. Residues: CSASAGASNQPQHF.